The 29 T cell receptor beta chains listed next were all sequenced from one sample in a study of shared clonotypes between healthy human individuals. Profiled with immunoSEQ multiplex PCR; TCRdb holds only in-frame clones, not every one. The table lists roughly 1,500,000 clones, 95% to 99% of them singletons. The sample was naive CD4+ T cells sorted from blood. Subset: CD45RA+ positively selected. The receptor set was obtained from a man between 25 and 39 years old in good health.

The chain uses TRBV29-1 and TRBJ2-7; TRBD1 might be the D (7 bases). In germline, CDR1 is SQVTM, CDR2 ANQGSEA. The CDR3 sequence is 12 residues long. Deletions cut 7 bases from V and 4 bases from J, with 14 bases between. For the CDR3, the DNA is TGCAGCGCTGCTCAGGGGGGATACGAGCAGTACTTC. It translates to CSAAQGGYEQYF.

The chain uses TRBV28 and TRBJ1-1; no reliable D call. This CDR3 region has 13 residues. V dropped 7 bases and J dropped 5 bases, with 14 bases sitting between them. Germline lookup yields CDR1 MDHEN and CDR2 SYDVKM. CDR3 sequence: CASNGQGRTEAFF. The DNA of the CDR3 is TGTGCCAGCAACGGCCAAGGGAGGACTGAAGCTTTCTTT.

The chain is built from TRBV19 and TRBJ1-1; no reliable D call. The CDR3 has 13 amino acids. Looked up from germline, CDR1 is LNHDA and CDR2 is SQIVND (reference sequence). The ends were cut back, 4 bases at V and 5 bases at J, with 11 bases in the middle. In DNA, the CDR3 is TGTGCCAGTAGTAATAAATGGTGGACTGAAGCTTTCTTT. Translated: CASSNKWWTEAFF. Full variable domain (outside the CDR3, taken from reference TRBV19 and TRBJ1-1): DGGITQSPKYLFRKEGQNVTLSCEQNLNHDAMYWYRQDPGQGLRLIYYSQIVNDFQKGDIAEGYSVSREKKESFPLTVTSAQKNPTAFYLCASSNKWWTEAFFGQGTRLTVV.

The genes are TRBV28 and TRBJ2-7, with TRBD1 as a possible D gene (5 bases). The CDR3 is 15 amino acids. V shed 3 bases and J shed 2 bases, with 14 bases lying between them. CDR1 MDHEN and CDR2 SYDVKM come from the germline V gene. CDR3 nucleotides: TGTGCCAGCAGTTTGAACCCATCGACAGCCTACGAGCAGTACTTC. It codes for CASSLNPSTAYEQYF.

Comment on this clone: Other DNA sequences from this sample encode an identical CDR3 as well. The CDR3 bases are TGTGCCAGCTCACCGAGGACAGGGTCCACAGATACGCAGTATTTT. It encodes CASSPRTGSTDTQYF. V and J are TRBV18 and TRBJ2-3; 8 bases align to TRBD1. The CDR3 loop spans 15 amino acids. The trim removed 3 bases at V and 2 bases at J, leaving 4 bases unmatched. Germline loops: CDR1 KGHSH, CDR2 LQKENI.

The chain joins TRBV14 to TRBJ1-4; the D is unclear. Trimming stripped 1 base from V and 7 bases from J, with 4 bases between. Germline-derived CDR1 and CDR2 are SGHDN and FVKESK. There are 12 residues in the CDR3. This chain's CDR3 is CASSQGVEKLFF. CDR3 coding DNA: TGTGCCAGCAGCCAAGGTGTTGAAAAACTGTTTTTT.

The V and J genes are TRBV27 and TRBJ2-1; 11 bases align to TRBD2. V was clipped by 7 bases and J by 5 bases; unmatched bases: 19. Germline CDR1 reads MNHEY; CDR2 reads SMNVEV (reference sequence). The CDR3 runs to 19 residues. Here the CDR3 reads CASIPALGTSGARHNEQFF. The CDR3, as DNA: TGTGCCAGCATCCCAGCACTCGGGACTAGCGGCGCCCGACACAATGAGCAGTTCTTC.

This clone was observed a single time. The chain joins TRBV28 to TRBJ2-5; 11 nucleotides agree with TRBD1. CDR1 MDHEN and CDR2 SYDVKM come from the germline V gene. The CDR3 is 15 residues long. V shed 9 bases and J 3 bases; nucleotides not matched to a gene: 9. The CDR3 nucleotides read TGTGCCAGTCGGCTATGGGGACAGGGGGAAGAGACCCAGTACTTC. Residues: CASRLWGQGEETQYF.

The CDR3 loop is CASSFSIGQGNTEAFF. CDR3 DNA: TGTGCCAGCAGCTTTTCTATCGGACAGGGGAACACTGAAGCTTTCTTT. The chain carries TRBV5-5 and TRBJ1-1, with 8 bases matching TRBD1. Germline V gene data show CDR1 as SGHKS and CDR2 as YYEKEE (reference sequence). The CDR3 spans 16 residues. The V and J ends lost 2 bases and 1 base, in that order; junction bases with no gene match: 7. The full variable domain, its missing parts supplied by reference TRBV5-5 and TRBJ1-1, is DAGVTQSPTHLIKTRGQQVTLRCSPISGHKSVSWYQQVLGQGPQFIFQYYEKEERGRGNFPDRFSARQFPNYSSELNVNALLLGDSALYLCASSFSIGQGNTEAFFGQGTRLTVV.

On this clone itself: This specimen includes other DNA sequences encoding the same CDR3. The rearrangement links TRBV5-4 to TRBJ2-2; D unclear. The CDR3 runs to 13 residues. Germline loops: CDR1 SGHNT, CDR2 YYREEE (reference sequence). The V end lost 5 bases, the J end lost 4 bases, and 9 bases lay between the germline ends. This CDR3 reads CASSLDGTGELFF. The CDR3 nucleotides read TGTGCCAGCAGTCTGGACGGCACCGGGGAGCTGTTTTTT.

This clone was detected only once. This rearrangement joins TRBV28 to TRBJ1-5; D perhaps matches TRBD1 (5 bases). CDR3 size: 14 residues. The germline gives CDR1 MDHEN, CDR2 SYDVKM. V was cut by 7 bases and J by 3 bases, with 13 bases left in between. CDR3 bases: TGTGCCAGCAACCCGGGACCTTTCAATCAGCCCCAGCATTTT. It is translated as CASNPGPFNQPQHF. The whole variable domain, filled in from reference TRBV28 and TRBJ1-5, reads DVKVTQSSRYLVKRTGEKVFLECVQDMDHENMFWYRQDPGLGLRLIYFSYDVKMKEKGDIPEGYSVSREKKERFSLILESASTNQTSMYLCASNPGPFNQPQHFGDGTRLSIL.

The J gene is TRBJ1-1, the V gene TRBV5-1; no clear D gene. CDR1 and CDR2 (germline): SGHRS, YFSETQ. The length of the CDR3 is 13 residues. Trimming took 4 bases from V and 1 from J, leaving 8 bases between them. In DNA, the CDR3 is TGCGCCAGCAGCCCGCGGGAGAACACTGAAGCTTTCTTT. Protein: CASSPRENTEAFF.

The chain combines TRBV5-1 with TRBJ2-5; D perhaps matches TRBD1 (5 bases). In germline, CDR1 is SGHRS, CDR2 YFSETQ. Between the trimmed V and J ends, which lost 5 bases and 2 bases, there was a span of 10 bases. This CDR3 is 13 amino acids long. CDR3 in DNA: TGCGCCAGCAGGCCAGACAGTCAAGAGACCCAGTACTTC. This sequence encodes CASRPDSQETQYF.

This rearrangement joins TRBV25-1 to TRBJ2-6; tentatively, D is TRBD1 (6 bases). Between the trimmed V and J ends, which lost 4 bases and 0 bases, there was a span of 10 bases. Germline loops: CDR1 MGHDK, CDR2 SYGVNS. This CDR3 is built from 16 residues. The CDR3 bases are TGTGCCAGCAGTGCCTACAGGGACTCTGGGGCCAACGTCCTGACTTTC. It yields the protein CASSAYRDSGANVLTF.

DNA for the CDR3: TGTGCCAGCAGGCCTAATGGCGGGAATCAGCCCCAGCATTTT. Residues: CASRPNGGNQPQHF. The rearrangement joins TRBV6-5 to TRBJ1-5; D remains unclear. The germline V gene encodes CDR1 MNHEY and CDR2 SVGAGI. Trimming cost V 6 bases and J 4 bases, with 13 bases left between them. The CDR3 loop spans 14 amino acids.

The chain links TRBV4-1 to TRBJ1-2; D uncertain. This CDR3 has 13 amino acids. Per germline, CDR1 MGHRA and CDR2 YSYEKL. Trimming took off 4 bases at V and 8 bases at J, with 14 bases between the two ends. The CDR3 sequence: CASSPGVARGYTF. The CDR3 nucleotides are TGCGCCAGCAGCCCCGGCGTCGCGCGCGGCTACACCTTC.

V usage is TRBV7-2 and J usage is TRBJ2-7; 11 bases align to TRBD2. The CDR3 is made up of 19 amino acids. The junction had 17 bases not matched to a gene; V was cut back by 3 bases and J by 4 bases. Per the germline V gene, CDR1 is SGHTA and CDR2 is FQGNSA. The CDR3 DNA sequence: TGTGCCAGCAGCTTGCGGCTAGCGGGAGGAACAGGGGTCTCTTACGAGCAGTACTTC. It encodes CASSLRLAGGTGVSYEQYF.

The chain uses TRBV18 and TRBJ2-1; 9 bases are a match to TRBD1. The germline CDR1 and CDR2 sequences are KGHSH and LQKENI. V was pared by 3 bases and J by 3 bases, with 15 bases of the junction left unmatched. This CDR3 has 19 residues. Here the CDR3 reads CASSPIKRDRADIYNEQFF. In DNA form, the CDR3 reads TGTGCCAGCTCACCTATAAAAAGGGACAGGGCGGATATCTACAATGAGCAGTTCTTC. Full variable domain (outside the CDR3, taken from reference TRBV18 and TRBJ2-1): NAGVMQNPRHLVRRRGQEARLRCSPMKGHSHVYWYRQLPEEGLKFMVYLQKENIIDESGMPKERFSAEFPKEGPSILRIQQVVRGDSAAYFCASSPIKRDRADIYNEQFFGPGTRLTVL.

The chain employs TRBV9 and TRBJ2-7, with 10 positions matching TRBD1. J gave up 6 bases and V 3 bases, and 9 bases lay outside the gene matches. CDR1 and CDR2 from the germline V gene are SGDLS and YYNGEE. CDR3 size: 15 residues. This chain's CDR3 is CASSAAGTGEGEQYF. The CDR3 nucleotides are TGTGCCAGCAGCGCCGCCGGGACAGGGGAGGGCGAGCAGTACTTC.

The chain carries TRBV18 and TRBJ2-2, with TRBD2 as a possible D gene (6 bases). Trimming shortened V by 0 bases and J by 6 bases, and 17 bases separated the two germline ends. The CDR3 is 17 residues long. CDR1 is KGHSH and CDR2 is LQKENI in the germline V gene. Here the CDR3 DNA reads TGTGCCAGCTCACCACCGGCCCCCAGCACGGGGGCCGGGGAGCTGTTTTTT. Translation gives CASSPPAPSTGAGELFF.

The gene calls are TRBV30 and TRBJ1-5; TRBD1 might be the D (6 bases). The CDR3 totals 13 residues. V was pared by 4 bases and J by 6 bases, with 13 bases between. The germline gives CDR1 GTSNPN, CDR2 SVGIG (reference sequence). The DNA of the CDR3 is TGTGCCTGGAATACCCAGGGGAGTCAGCCCCAGCATTTT. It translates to CAWNTQGSQPQHF.

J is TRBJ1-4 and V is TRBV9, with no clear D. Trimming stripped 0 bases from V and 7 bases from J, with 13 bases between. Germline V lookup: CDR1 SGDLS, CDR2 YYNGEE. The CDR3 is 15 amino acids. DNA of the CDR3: TGTGCCAGCAGCGTAGTGGGAGGAAAAGGTGAAAAACTGTTTTTT. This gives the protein CASSVVGGKGEKLFF.

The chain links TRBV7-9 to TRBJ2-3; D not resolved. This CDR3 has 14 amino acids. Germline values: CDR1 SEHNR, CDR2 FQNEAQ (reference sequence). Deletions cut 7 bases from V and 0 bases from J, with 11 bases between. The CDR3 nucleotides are TGTGCCAGCACGGCGAAGACTAGCACAGATACGCAGTATTTT. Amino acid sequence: CASTAKTSTDTQYF.

For the CDR3, the DNA is TGTGCCAGCAGCACCGGACTAGCGGGAGAGAGGGGGAACACCGGGGAGCTGTTTTTT. As protein: CASSTGLAGERGNTGELFF. This rearrangement joins TRBV11-2 to TRBJ2-2, with TRBD2 matching over 13 bases. This CDR3 contains 19 residues. Losses at the gene ends were 5 bases for V and 1 base for J; bases not matched to a gene: 10. In germline, CDR1 is SGHAT, CDR2 FQNNGV.

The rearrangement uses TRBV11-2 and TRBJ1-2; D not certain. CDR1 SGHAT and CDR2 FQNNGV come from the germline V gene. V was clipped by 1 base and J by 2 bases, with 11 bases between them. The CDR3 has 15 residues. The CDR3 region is CASSLVFGQNYGYTF. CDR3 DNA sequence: TGTGCCAGCAGCTTAGTGTTTGGTCAGAACTATGGCTACACCTTC. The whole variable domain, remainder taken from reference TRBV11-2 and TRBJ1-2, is EAGVAQSPRYKIIEKRQSVAFWCNPISGHATLYWYQQILGQGPKLLIQFQNNGVVDDSQLPKDRFSAERLKGVDSTLKIQPAKLEDSAVYLCASSLVFGQNYGYTFGSGTRLTVV.

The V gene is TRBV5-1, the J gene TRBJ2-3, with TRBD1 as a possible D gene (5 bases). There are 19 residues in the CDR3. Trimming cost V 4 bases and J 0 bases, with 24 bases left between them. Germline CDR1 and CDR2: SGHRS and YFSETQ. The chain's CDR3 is CASSPGRGTGAYSTDTQYF. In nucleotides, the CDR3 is TGCGCCAGCAGCCCCGGACGTGGAACAGGCGCCTATAGCACAGATACGCAGTATTTT.

CDR3 nucleotide sequence: TGTGCCAGCCGGGACTCCACAGATACGCAGTATTTT. Translation: CASRDSTDTQYF. J is TRBJ2-3 and V is TRBV6-1; TRBD2 might be the D (6 bases). Germline V gives CDR1 MNHNS, CDR2 SASEGT. The CDR3 is made up of 12 amino acids. The ends were cut back, 8 bases at V and 2 bases at J, with 8 bases in the middle.

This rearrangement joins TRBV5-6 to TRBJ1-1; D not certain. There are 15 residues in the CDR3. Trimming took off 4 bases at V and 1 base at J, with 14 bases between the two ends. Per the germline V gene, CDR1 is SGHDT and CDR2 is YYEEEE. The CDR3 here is CASSHWRRANTEAFF. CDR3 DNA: TGTGCCAGCAGCCACTGGAGGAGGGCGAACACTGAAGCTTTCTTT.

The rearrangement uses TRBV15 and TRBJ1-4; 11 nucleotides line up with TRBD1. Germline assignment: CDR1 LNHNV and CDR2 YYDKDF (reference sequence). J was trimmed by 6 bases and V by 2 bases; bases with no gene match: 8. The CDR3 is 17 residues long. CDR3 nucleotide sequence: TGTGCCACCAGCAGATCCCTGCTGGGACAGGGGGATGAAAAACTGTTTTTT. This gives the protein CATSRSLLGQGDEKLFF.